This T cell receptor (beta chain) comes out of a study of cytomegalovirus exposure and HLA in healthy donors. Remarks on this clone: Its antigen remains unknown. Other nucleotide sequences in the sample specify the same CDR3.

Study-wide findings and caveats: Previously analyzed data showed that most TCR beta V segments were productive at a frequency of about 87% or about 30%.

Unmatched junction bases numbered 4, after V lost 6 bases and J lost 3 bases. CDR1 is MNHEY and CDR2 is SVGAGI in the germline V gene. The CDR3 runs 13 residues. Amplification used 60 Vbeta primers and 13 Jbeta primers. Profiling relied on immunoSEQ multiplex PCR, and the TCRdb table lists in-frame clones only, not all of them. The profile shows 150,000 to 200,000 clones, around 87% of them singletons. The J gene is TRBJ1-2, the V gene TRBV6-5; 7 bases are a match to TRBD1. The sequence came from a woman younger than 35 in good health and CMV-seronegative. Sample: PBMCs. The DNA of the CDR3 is TGTGCCAGCAGAAGACAGGGCGACTATGGCTACACCTTC. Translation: CASRRQGDYGYTF.